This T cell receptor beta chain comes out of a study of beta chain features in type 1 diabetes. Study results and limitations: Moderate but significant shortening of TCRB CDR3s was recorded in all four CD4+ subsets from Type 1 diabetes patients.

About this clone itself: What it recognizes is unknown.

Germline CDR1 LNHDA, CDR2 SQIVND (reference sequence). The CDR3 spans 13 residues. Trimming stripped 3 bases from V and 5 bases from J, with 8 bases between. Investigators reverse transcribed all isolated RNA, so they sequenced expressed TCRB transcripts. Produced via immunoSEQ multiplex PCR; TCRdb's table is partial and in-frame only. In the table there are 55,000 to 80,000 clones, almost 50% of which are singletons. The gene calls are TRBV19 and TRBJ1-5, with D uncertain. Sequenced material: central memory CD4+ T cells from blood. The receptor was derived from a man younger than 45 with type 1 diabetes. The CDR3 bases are TGTGCCAGTAGTATGGAGGGAGATCAGCCCCAGCATTTT. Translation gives CASSMEGDQPQHF.